This T cell receptor (beta chain) was retrieved from a study of OX40 agonist ivuxolimab in advanced cancers. Study in general: An agonistic anti-OX40 (CD134) antibody, ivuxolimab, was used to treat the patients. Previous treatment with anti-PD-1, anti-PD-L1 or anti-CTLA-4 therapy was allowed; about 40% had received some.

Germline CDR1 reads SGHTA; CDR2 reads FQGNSA. CDR3 length: 11 amino acids. The V end was cut by 5 bases, the J end by 8 bases, with 9 bases between. With respect to this clone: As yet, its antigen is unknown.

Study-level results: Clonal expansion from baseline to week 6 occurred in both CD4+ and CD8+ T cells.

Assay used: immunoSEQ multiplex PCR; TCRdb lists only in-frame clones, some missing. This table has roughly 49,000 clones, 60% to 80% appearing once. This receptor was obtained from an adult with an advanced solid tumor such as melanoma, head and neck, liver or kidney cancer. This chain uses TRBV7-2 with TRBJ1-2; tentative D call: TRBD1 (6 bases). This sample comprised CD4+ or CD8+ T cells sorted from blood, obtained in a trial of the OX40 agonist ivuxolimab. Written as DNA, the CDR3 is TGTGCCAGCAGCCAGGGGTACGGCTACACCTTC. Translated, it gives CASSQGYGYTF.